This T cell receptor beta chain was sequenced for a study of identical twins. This clonotype occurred a few times. This CDR3 has 14 residues. CDR1 is SEHNR and CDR2 is FQNEAQ in the germline V gene (reference sequence). Trimming stripped 3 bases from V and 0 bases from J, with 8 bases between. Each CDR3 protein gets one entry after TCRdb re-called the 5' RACE reads with MiXCR. Here the sample spans some 260,000 distinct CDR3 sequences, 11% to 15% being singletons. This TCR derives from a woman under 30 in good health. The sample taken for sequencing was memory (CD45RO+) T cells sorted from blood. The chain combines TRBV7-9 with TRBJ1-1, with D hard to call. Written as DNA, the CDR3 is TGTGCCAGCAGCTTGCAGATCATGAACACTGAAGCTTTCTTT. Translating it yields CASSLQIMNTEAFF.